The present T cell receptor beta chain was sequenced within a study of STAT5B mutations in CD4+ large granular lymphocyte leukemia. Whole-study results and caveats: Patient CD4-sorted repertoires stayed more clonal than healthy ones after leukemic-clone removal. Without HLA matching, higher CD4+ than CD8+ T-LGLL clonality could reflect small sample size.

The data were produced by immunoSEQ multiplex PCR, yet TCRdb's version contains in-frame clones alone and is incomplete. The sample yields approximately 33,000 clones, roughly 71% seen once. Turning to this clone: Its antigen is unknown.

The receptor was derived from a human donor in good health. Sequenced sample: CD4+ T cells from blood buffy coats.

CDR3 loop: CASSWRTGRVEETQYF. The CDR3 bases are TGTGCCAGCAGCTGGAGAACAGGGAGGGTAGAAGAGACCCAGTACTTC. This chain connects TRBV5-6 to TRBJ2-5; D is perhaps TRBD2 (7 bases). The CDR3 extends over 16 amino acids. CDR1 and CDR2 from the germline V gene are SGHDT and YYEEEE. V lost 3 bases to trimming and J lost 3 bases, with 18 bases between them.